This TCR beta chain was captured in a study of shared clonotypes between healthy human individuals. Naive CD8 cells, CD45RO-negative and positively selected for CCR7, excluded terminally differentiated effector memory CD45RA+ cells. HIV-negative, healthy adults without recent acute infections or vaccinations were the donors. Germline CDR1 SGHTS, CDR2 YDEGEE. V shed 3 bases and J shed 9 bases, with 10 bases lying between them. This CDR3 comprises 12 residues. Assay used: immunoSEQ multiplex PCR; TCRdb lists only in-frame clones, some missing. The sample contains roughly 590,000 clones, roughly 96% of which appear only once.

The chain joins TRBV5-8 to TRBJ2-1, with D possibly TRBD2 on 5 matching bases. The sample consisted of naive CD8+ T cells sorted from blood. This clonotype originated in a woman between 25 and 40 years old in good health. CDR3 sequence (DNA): TGTGCCAGCAGCTCCCCGGGGTTTGAGCAGTTCTTC. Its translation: CASSSPGFEQFF.